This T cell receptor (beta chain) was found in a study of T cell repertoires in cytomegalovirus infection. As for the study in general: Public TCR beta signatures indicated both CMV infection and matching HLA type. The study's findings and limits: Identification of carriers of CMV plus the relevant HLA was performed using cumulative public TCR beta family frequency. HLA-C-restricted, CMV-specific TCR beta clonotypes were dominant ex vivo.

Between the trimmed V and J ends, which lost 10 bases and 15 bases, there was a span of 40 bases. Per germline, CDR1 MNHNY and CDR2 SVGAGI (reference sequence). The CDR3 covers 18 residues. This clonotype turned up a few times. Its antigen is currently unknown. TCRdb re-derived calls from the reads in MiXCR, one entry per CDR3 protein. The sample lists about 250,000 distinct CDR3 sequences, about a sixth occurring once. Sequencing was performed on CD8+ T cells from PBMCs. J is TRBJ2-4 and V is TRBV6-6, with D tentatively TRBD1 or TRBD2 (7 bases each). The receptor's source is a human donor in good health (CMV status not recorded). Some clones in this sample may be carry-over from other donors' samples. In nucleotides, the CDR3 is TGTGCCACCGAGCCCCACTACAGGGGAGGAGGGGGGGACCCTCCGCGGTACTTC. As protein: CATEPHYRGGGGDPPRYF.